The 30 T cell receptor beta chains presented below share a single source sample, sequenced in a study of CD8+ T cells in alopecia areata. TCR sequencing used cDNA made by reverse transcription of extracted RNA. Profiled with immunoSEQ multiplex PCR; TCRdb holds only in-frame clones, not every one. Seen here are 150,000 or so clones, around 47% observed once, and the top ten hold roughly 7.5%. Input material: CD4+ T cells sorted from blood. The source is a human donor with alopecia areata.

The chain recombines TRBV7-9 with TRBJ2-1; D uncertain. The CDR3 sequence is 11 residues long. CDR1 and CDR2 from the germline V gene are SEHNR and FQNEAQ (reference sequence). V was pared by 4 bases and J by 7 bases, with 5 bases between. CDR3 region: CASSSGNEQFF. In nucleotides, the CDR3 is TGTGCCAGCAGCTCTGGAAATGAGCAGTTCTTC.

This clone was counted a single time. The rearrangement links TRBV7-9 to TRBJ2-3; D is uncertain. Germline V CDR1 and CDR2: SEHNR, FQNEAQ (reference sequence). CDR3 length equals 12 residues. The V end lost 2 bases, the J end lost 4 bases, and 4 bases lay between the germline ends. The CDR3 DNA is TGTGCCAGCAGCTTAAGGGCAGATACGCAGTATTTT. Translating gives CASSLRADTQYF.

This clone has a handful of counts. The genes are TRBV6-4 and TRBJ2-1; D is uncertain. Germline loops: CDR1 MRHNA, CDR2 SNTAGT. CDR3 length: 16 amino acids. V lost 6 bases and J lost 5, with 20 bases in between. The CDR3 DNA follows: TGTGCCAGCAGCCCCGTTACGAGCACCATAGACAATGAGCAGTTCTTC. This gives the protein CASSPVTSTIDNEQFF.

The gene calls are TRBV11-2 and TRBJ2-6; 9 bases are shared with TRBD1. CDR1 and CDR2 from the germline V gene are SGHAT and FQNNGV. V lost 6 bases and J lost 1; bases outside the gene matches: 7. The CDR3 totals 17 residues. DNA of the CDR3: TGTGCCAGCAGGGACATACAGGGGGCTTCTGGGGCCAACGTCCTGACTTTC. Translation gives CASRDIQGASGANVLTF.

The table lists this clone with a few counts. The chain recombines TRBV29-1 with TRBJ2-7; 8 bases are shared with TRBD1. CDR1 and CDR2 (germline): SQVTM, ANQGSEA. This CDR3 has 14 amino acids. Germline trimming cut 4 bases from V and 2 bases from J; bases unmatched to any gene: 7. The CDR3 DNA follows: TGCAGCGTTGTGGCCGCAGGGGGCCCCTACGAGCAGTACTTC. This codes for CSVVAAGGPYEQYF.

This chain uses TRBV29-1 with TRBJ2-3; D call uncertain. Between the trimmed V and J ends, which lost 1 base and 3 bases, there was a span of 20 bases. Per the germline V gene, CDR1 is SQVTM and CDR2 is ANQGSEA. This CDR3 has 17 residues. The CDR3 region is CSVEGGQDLSGTDTQYF. For the CDR3, the DNA is TGCAGCGTTGAAGGAGGTCAGGACCTCTCTGGGACAGATACGCAGTATTTT.

The gene calls are TRBV15 and TRBJ1-2; D possibly corresponds to TRBD1 (6 bases). Per the germline V gene, CDR1 is LNHNV and CDR2 is YYDKDF (reference sequence). Trimming cost V 11 bases and J 0 bases, with 13 bases left between them. The CDR3 sequence is 13 residues long. The chain's CDR3 is CASRDITNYGYTF. The CDR3 DNA follows: TGTGCCTCTAGGGACATAACTAACTATGGCTACACCTTC.

V usage is TRBV6-5 and J usage is TRBJ1-2; D gene unclear. Germline CDR1 reads MNHEY; CDR2 reads SVGAGI. Trimming left V 5 bases short and J 4 bases short, with 8 bases between. The CDR3 runs to 12 residues. The CDR3 region is CASSRRGYGYTF. Written as DNA, the CDR3 is TGTGCCAGCAGTCGCCGGGGCTATGGCTACACCTTC.

This chain connects TRBV29-1 to TRBJ2-4; maybe TRBD2 (6 bases). Germline loops: CDR1 SQVTM, CDR2 ANQGSEA. The CDR3 length is 12 residues. V dropped 6 bases and J dropped 6 bases, with 12 bases sitting between them. The DNA of the CDR3 is TGCAGCGTCGGTACTAGCTTAAACATTCAGTACTTC. This translates into CSVGTSLNIQYF.

The chain couples TRBV5-1 to TRBJ2-5, with D uncertain. Germline V gene lookup returns CDR1 SGHRS and CDR2 YFSETQ. This CDR3 has 11 residues. Trimming removed 4 bases at V and 5 bases at J, with 6 bases between. The CDR3 sequence: CASSDAETQYF. The CDR3 DNA is TGCGCCAGCAGCGACGCGGAGACCCAGTACTTC.

There are a few counts of this clone. The CDR3 nucleotides read TGTGCCAGCAGCCGAGGGCCGGGACAGGGTGAAGAGACCCAGTACTTC. Protein product: CASSRGPGQGEETQYF. The genes are TRBV5-4 and TRBJ2-5; 9 nucleotides line up with TRBD1. With V trimmed by 4 bases and J by 3 bases, 10 bases remained unmatched. The CDR3 extends over 16 amino acids. Germline CDR1 SGHNT, CDR2 YYREEE (reference sequence).

This clone was observed a handful of times. The rearrangement uses TRBV29-1 and TRBJ1-5; D unclear. This CDR3 has 13 residues. Trimming removed 4 bases at V and 5 bases at J, with 12 bases between. Germline values: CDR1 SQVTM, CDR2 ANQGSEA. The chain's CDR3 is CSVGNSLDQPQHF. The CDR3 DNA follows: TGCAGCGTTGGGAACAGCCTAGATCAGCCCCAGCATTTT.

This clone has only one observation. The V and J genes are TRBV6-4 and TRBJ1-1; D is uncertain. This CDR3 contains 14 residues. Per the germline V gene, CDR1 is MRHNA and CDR2 is SNTAGT. V shed 3 bases and J shed 1 base, with 9 bases lying between them. The CDR3 loop is CASSESWGNTEAFF. CDR3 nucleotides: TGTGCCAGCAGTGAATCATGGGGGAACACTGAAGCTTTCTTT.

J is TRBJ2-1 and V is TRBV28, with 9 positions matching TRBD2. Trimming at V came to 5 bases and at J to 12 bases, leaving 14 bases not matched to a gene. Germline lookup yields CDR1 MDHEN and CDR2 SYDVKM. The CDR3 is 15 residues long. Here the CDR3 DNA reads TGTGCCAGCAGTCCCGCCGGACTAGCGAGAGGGCGGCAGTTCTTC. This translates into CASSPAGLARGRQFF. The entire variable domain, with the rest obtained from reference TRBV28 and TRBJ2-1, is as follows: DVKVTQSSRYLVKRTGEKVFLECVQDMDHENMFWYRQDPGLGLRLIYFSYDVKMKEKGDIPEGYSVSREKKERFSLILESASTNQTSMYLCASSPAGLARGRQFFGPGTRLTVL.

This clone was observed a handful of times. This chain uses TRBV7-9 with TRBJ1-4; D remains ambiguous. Germline lookup yields CDR1 SEHNR and CDR2 FQNEAQ (reference sequence). V shed 5 bases and J shed 10 bases, with 17 bases lying between them. The CDR3 totals 14 residues. Here the CDR3 reads CASSEVRPDGKLFF. The CDR3 coding sequence is TGTGCCAGCAGCGAGGTACGCCCGGATGGAAAACTGTTTTTT.

The chain has TRBV28 and TRBJ1-1, with D possibly being TRBD1 (5 bases). V lost 7 bases, J lost 1 base, and 19 bases lay in between. The CDR3 extends over 16 amino acids. Germline CDR1 reads MDHEN; CDR2 reads SYDVKM. The CDR3 loop reads CASTSWTPRGNTEAFF. The DNA of the CDR3 is TGTGCCAGCACCAGTTGGACTCCGAGGGGGAACACTGAAGCTTTCTTT.

This clone has a single count. The J gene is TRBJ2-5, the V gene TRBV4-2, with D perhaps TRBD2 (6 bases). The V gene's germline CDR1 is LGHNA and CDR2 YNFKEQ. V dropped 1 base and J dropped 0 bases, with 12 bases sitting between them. The CDR3 loop spans 16 amino acids. CDR3 region: CASSQAGVGYQETQYF. The DNA of the CDR3 is TGTGCCAGCAGCCAAGCGGGAGTTGGGTACCAAGAGACCCAGTACTTC.

This clone was found once. The CDR3 DNA follows: TGTGCCAGCACCCCGGCTGGGAGGGGGAACACTGAAGCTTTCTTT. Residues: CASTPAGRGNTEAFF. This chain links TRBV6-5 with TRBJ1-1, with D possibly matching TRBD1 (5 bases). The CDR3 covers 15 residues. Per germline, CDR1 MNHEY and CDR2 SVGAGI. V gave up 7 bases and J gave up 1 base, with 16 bases separating them.

The chain is built from TRBV27 and TRBJ2-3; TRBD2 aligns across 11 bases. This CDR3 comprises 16 residues. V was pared by 8 bases and J by 4 bases, with 11 bases of the junction left unmatched. Germline assignment: CDR1 MNHEY and CDR2 SMNVEV (reference sequence). The DNA of the CDR3 is TGTGCCAGCTCGTCGTTTGGTAGCGGGAGGGCAGATACGCAGTATTTT. Its translation: CASSSFGSGRADTQYF.

Only a few counts were recorded for this clone. The rearrangement links TRBV29-1 to TRBJ1-1; D ambiguous. V was shortened by 7 bases and J by 4 bases, with 22 bases between the two germline ends. Germline V gene lookup returns CDR1 SQVTM and CDR2 ANQGSEA. The CDR3 is 15 amino acids. As DNA, the CDR3 is TGCAGCGCCGCGACGTCGGGATGGGGTGTCACTGAAGCTTTCTTT. Translating it yields CSAATSGWGVTEAFF.

The sample holds a few counts of this clone. The chain has TRBV4-1 and TRBJ2-3; D remains ambiguous. The V gene lost 3 bases and the J gene lost 0 bases, with 10 bases spanning the gap. CDR3 length: 15 amino acids. Germline lookup yields CDR1 MGHRA and CDR2 YSYEKL. The CDR3 spells CASSQEESSTDTQYF. CDR3 DNA sequence: TGCGCCAGCAGCCAGGAAGAGAGTAGCACAGATACGCAGTATTTT.

CDR3 region: CASSLTGDQETQYF. In DNA, the CDR3 is TGCGCCAGCAGCTTAACGGGAGACCAAGAGACCCAGTACTTC. The genes are TRBV5-1 and TRBJ2-5; tentative D call: TRBD2 (6 bases). This CDR3 is built from 14 residues. Germline V gene sequence: CDR1 SGHRS, CDR2 YFSETQ. V lost 2 bases, J lost 0 bases, and 8 bases lay in between.

The chain has TRBV18 and TRBJ2-3; TRBD2 matches 12 bases. This CDR3 comprises 16 residues. J was trimmed by 1 base and V by 3 bases; bases with no gene match: 2. Germline loops: CDR1 KGHSH, CDR2 LQKENI. Here the CDR3 reads CASSPRTSGGTDTQYF. In DNA form, the CDR3 reads TGTGCCAGCTCACCTCGGACTAGCGGGGGCACAGATACGCAGTATTTT.

J is TRBJ2-5 and V is TRBV2; D perhaps matches TRBD1 (6 bases). CDR1 is SNHLY and CDR2 is FYNNEI in the germline V gene. The CDR3 covers 13 residues. Trimming shortened V by 8 bases and J by 0 bases, and 10 bases separated the two germline ends. CDR3 sequence reads: CASGGLYQETQYF. For the CDR3, the DNA is TGTGCCAGCGGGGGCTTGTACCAAGAGACCCAGTACTTC.

This rearrangement joins TRBV28 to TRBJ2-5; D is unclear. The DNA end lines up better with TRBJ2-7; the J call may be wrong. Germline CDR1 reads MDHEN; CDR2 reads SYDVKM. The CDR3 totals 11 residues. CDR3 sequence: CASSLGYEQYF. The CDR3 DNA sequence: TGTGCCAGCTCCCTGGGCTACGAGCAGTACTTC.

This clone came up once. This chain links TRBV18 with TRBJ2-5, with D perhaps TRBD1 (5 bases). Trimming left V 5 bases short and J 5 bases short, with 9 bases between. Germline V gene sequence: CDR1 KGHSH, CDR2 LQKENI. The CDR3 is made up of 12 amino acids. The CDR3 reads CASSSRGETQYF. The DNA of the CDR3 is TGTGCCAGCTCATCAAGGGGCGAGACCCAGTACTTC.

The V call is TRBV7-9, the J call TRBJ1-1, with 9 nucleotides matching TRBD1. The CDR3 loop spans 14 amino acids. Trimming took 5 bases from V and 5 from J; bases not matched to a gene: 6. Germline CDR1 and CDR2: SEHNR and FQNEAQ (reference sequence). The CDR3 here is CASSRGQGMTEAFF. CDR3 DNA: TGTGCCAGCAGCAGGGGACAGGGAATGACTGAAGCTTTCTTT.

The chain joins TRBV5-1 to TRBJ1-1; D unclear. The CDR3 sequence is 13 residues long. Trimming removed 3 bases from V and 4 bases from J, with 10 bases in between. Germline V CDR1 and CDR2: SGHRS, YFSETQ. The DNA of the CDR3 is TGCGCCAGCAGCTGGGTGCGGGGCACTGAAGCTTTCTTT. Translating it yields CASSWVRGTEAFF.

This chain connects TRBV29-1 to TRBJ2-5, with TRBD2 identical over 7 bases. Germline V CDR1 and CDR2: SQVTM, ANQGSEA. The CDR3 extends over 12 amino acids. V lost 5 bases and J lost 4; bases outside the gene matches: 4. The CDR3 region has the DNA TGCAGCGTTAAACTAGCGCGAGAGACCCAGTACTTC. This codes for CSVKLARETQYF.

This clone came up once. J is TRBJ2-1 and V is TRBV6-5; D call uncertain. The CDR3 extends over 10 amino acids. Trimming pared 8 bases from V and 5 bases from J, leaving 4 bases between. Germline V gene lookup returns CDR1 MNHEY and CDR2 SVGAGI. The DNA for the CDR3 is TGTGCCAGCGGCAACAATGAGCAGTTCTTC. Residues: CASGNNEQFF.